These 9 T cell receptor beta chains were all obtained from the same sample, sequenced in a study of T-cell reconstitution after alpha-beta-depleted transplantation in children. Unique molecular identifiers tagged the TCRbeta library. TCRdb used MiXCR to reprocess the PCR reads, holding one entry per CDR3 protein. The sample lists about 280,000 distinct CDR3 sequences, 11% occurring once. The sequencing used peripheral blood, collected 180 days after TCRalphabeta/CD19-depleted stem cell transplant. The receptors originated from a male patient aged 2-10 years who had a stem cell transplant for chronic granulomatous disease, so the T cells may come from the graft donor.

This clonotype came up many times. This chain joins TRBV28 and TRBJ2-7, with 8 bases identical to TRBD2. The trim removed 6 bases at V and 3 bases at J, leaving 10 bases unmatched. CDR1 and CDR2 from the germline V gene are MDHEN and SYDVKM. The CDR3 extends over 15 amino acids. This CDR3 is CASRPKTSAIYEQYF. The CDR3 DNA follows: TGTGCCAGCAGACCCAAGACTAGCGCCATCTACGAGCAGTACTTC.

This clonotype was found a few times. The junction does not match germline at one end; this may be a read error. CDR3 protein: CASSPFAGQGFYEQHF. As DNA, the CDR3 is TGTGCCAGCAGCCCGTTTGCGGGACAGGGGTTCTACGAGCAGCACTTC. V is TRBV7-2 and J is TRBJ2-7, with TRBD1 matching over 10 bases. Germline-derived CDR1 and CDR2 are SGHTA and FQGNSA. The CDR3 loop spans 16 amino acids.

This clonotype was observed at least ten times. The rearrangement joins TRBV9 to TRBJ1-2, with 7 nucleotides matching TRBD1. The germline V gene encodes CDR1 SGDLS and CDR2 YYNGEE. J was trimmed by 6 bases and V by 4 bases; bases with no gene match: 3. The CDR3 length is 12 residues. In DNA, the CDR3 is TGTGCCAGCAGCTACAGGGGAGATGGCTACACCTTC. Translation: CASSYRGDGYTF.

This clonotype was observed many times. The genes are TRBV10-3 and TRBJ2-5; 11 bases fit TRBD1. The CDR3 has 15 residues. The junction had 8 bases not matched to a gene; V was cut back by 6 bases and J by 5 bases. In germline, CDR1 is ENHRY, CDR2 SYGVKD. CDR3 region: CAIRLDRGRGETQYF. The CDR3 DNA sequence: TGTGCCATCAGACTGGACAGGGGGCGCGGGGAGACCCAGTACTTC.

This clonotype has ten or more counts. The V gene is TRBV29-1, the J gene TRBJ1-2; D remains unclear. The CDR3 covers 13 residues. Trimming left V 6 bases short and J 6 bases short, with 17 bases between. Germline V gene lookup returns CDR1 SQVTM and CDR2 ANQGSEA. This CDR3 is CSVPHRLTNGYTF. Written as DNA, the CDR3 is TGCAGCGTGCCCCACCGGCTTACCAATGGCTACACCTTC. Variable domain in full (rest from reference TRBV29-1 and TRBJ1-2): SAVISQKPSRDICQRGTSLTIQCQVDSQVTMMFWYRQQPGQSLTLIATANQGSEATYESGFVIDKFPISRPNLTFSTLTVSNMSPEDSSIYLCSVPHRLTNGYTFGSGTRLTVV.

This clonotype was seen many times. This chain links TRBV7-6 with TRBJ2-5; D might be TRBD1 or TRBD2, each matching 5 bases. This CDR3 is 14 amino acids long. Trimming cost V 0 bases and J 4 bases, with 9 bases left between them. Germline-derived CDR1 and CDR2 are SGHVS and FNYEAQ. The CDR3 here is CASSLAGRGETQYF. The CDR3 DNA follows: TGTGCCAGCAGCTTAGCGGGACGCGGAGAGACCCAGTACTTC.

This clonotype appeared many times. The chain has TRBV20-1 and TRBJ1-2; no reliable D call. The CDR3 contains 13 residues. Germline loops: CDR1 DFQATT, CDR2 SNEGSKA (reference sequence). The CDR3 reads CHTLQDDNYGYTF. The CDR3 nucleotides are TGCCACACCTTGCAGGACGATAACTATGGCTACACCTTC.

This clonotype has a handful of counts. The chain couples TRBV11-3 to TRBJ2-1, with no clear D. With 5 bases removed from V and 1 base from J, the gap between germline ends came to 9 bases. Germline V gene sequence: CDR1 SGHNT, CDR2 YENEEA. The CDR3 is 14 amino acids. The CDR3 coding sequence is TGTGCCAGCAGCCCGGGCCATTCCTACAATGAGCAGTTCTTC. Translated: CASSPGHSYNEQFF.

This clonotype was observed at least ten times. The gene calls are TRBV20-1 and TRBJ2-3; the D gene is possibly TRBD1 (6 bases). Germline V lookup: CDR1 DFQATT, CDR2 SNEGSKA (reference sequence). V lost 5 bases to trimming and J lost 7 bases, with 10 bases between them. CDR3 length equals 11 residues. CDR3 region: CSAGDTNTQYF. Here the CDR3 DNA reads TGCAGTGCTGGGGACACCAATACGCAGTATTTT.